A selection of T cell receptor beta chains follows, all from one sample in a study of cytomegalovirus exposure and HLA in healthy donors. This table comes from immunoSEQ multiplex PCR, and its TCRdb copy is limited to in-frame clones, with some not included. Here the sample spans around 140,000 clones, roughly 87% being singletons. The sequenced material came from PBMCs. These receptors all come from a man younger than 30 in good health and CMV-seropositive. CDR3s include the opening cysteine and the closing phenylalanine or tryptophan. A D gene is named only where the DNA matches it firmly. Size is omitted from some rows. Given values are once, few, many or a class for expanded clones.

TRBV6-1,TRBD2,TRBJ2-5,few,TGTGCCAGCAGTAGCGGGGGGGCCGGGGAGACCCAGTACTTC,CASSSGGAGETQYF
TRBV9,-,TRBJ2-1,-,TGTGCCAGCAGCGGCCCAGGGGGGAATGAGCAGTTCTTC,CASSGPGGNEQFF
TRBV13,TRBD1,TRBJ1-1,-,TGTGCCAGCAGCTCGACGGGACAGGGGGATCCTGAAGCTTTCTTT,CASSSTGQGDPEAFF
TRBV30,-,TRBJ2-2,once,TGTGCCTGGAGTAAAGGACAGTTGAACACCGGGGAGCTGTTTTTT,CAWSKGQLNTGELFF
TRBV13,-,TRBJ1-3,-,TGTGCCAGCACCTCACAAGTGGCTGGAAACACCATATATTTT,CASTSQVAGNTIYF
TRBV5-6,-,TRBJ1-2,-,TGTGCCAGCAGCTTTCTTGGGGCGGACTATGGCTACACCTTC,CASSFLGADYGYTF
TRBV7-3,-,TRBJ2-3,-,TGTGCCAGCAGCCCAAGGACAGGCACAGATACGCAGTATTTT,CASSPRTGTDTQYF
TRBV7-6,TRBD1,TRBJ2-7,-,TGTGCCAGCAGCTTAGGGACAGGCCCTCTATCTGAGCAGTACTTC,CASSLGTGPLSEQYF
TRBV20-1,-,TRBJ1-2,-,TGCAGTGCCCGGGAAGGCTATGGCTACACCTTC,CSAREGYGYTF
TRBV5-1,TRBD1,TRBJ1-4,-,TGCGCCAGCAGCGTCAGGGGGCAGGGAGAAAAACTGTTTTTT,CASSVRGQGEKLFF
TRBV5-1,TRBD1,TRBJ1-1,-,TGCGCCAGCAGCGCGGGGACAGGGGACACCGGGAACCTGATAGCTTTCTTT,CASSAGTGDTGNLIAFF
TRBV13,-,TRBJ1-1,-,TGTGCCAGCAGTGAAAGGGGAATGAACACTGAAGCTTTCTTT,CASSERGMNTEAFF
TRBV27,-,TRBJ1-2,-,TGTGCCAGCAGTTTTGCAGGGGATATGGGAGGCTACACCTTC,CASSFAGDMGGYTF
TRBV25-1,-,TRBJ2-1,-,TGTGCCAGCAGTGAGGCCGGGGGTTCCTACAATGAGCAGTTCTTC,CASSEAGGSYNEQFF
TRBV30,TRBD2,TRBJ2-3,-,TGTGCCTGGAGTGGGACAGGAAAAAGACTAGCGGGAGGAACAGATACGCAGTATTTT,CAWSGTGKRLAGGTDTQYF
TRBV7-9,TRBD1,TRBJ1-2,once,TGTGCCAGCAGCTTAACTGGACAGGAGGCCTACACCTTC,CASSLTGQEAYTF
TRBV6-1,-,TRBJ2-1,once,TGTGCCAGCAGTGAAGCTTTGGCGGGTTTCTATGAGCAGTTCTTC,CASSEALAGFYEQFF
TRBV4-2,TRBD2,TRBJ2-7,-,TGTGCCAGCAGCCAAGATGGGGCGGGGGATCAAGAGCAGTACTTC,CASSQDGAGDQEQYF
TRBV30,TRBD1,TRBJ1-5,-,TGTGCCTGGAGTGAAAAGGAGGGACAGGGCAATCAGCCCCAGCATTTT,CAWSEKEGQGNQPQHF
TRBV9,-,TRBJ1-3,-,TGTGCCAGCAGCGTAGATGGAGGATGGGCTGGAAACACCATATATTTT,CASSVDGGWAGNTIYF
TRBV20-1,-,TRBJ1-3,-,TGCAGTCCCGTTGCTGGAAACACCATATATTTT,CSPVAGNTIYF
TRBV5-4,TRBD2,TRBJ2-5,-,TGTGCCAGCAGCTCCGCTAGCGGGAGGGTTCAAGAGACCCAGTACTTC,CASSSASGRVQETQYF
TRBV29-1,-,TRBJ1-1,-,TGCAGCGTTGGGGAGGGCACTGAAGCTTTCTTT,CSVGEGTEAFF
TRBV6-6,TRBD1,TRBJ1-2,-,TGTGCCAGCAGCCCTGGGGAAGGACAGGGCCGGGGCTACACCTTC,CASSPGEGQGRGYTF
TRBV6-5,TRBD1,TRBJ1-4,-,TGTGCCAGCAGTCCAGGGGGCGAACATGAAAAACTGTTTTTT,CASSPGGEHEKLFF
TRBV6-1,TRBD1,TRBJ2-3,-,TGTGCCAGCAGCCCACAGGGGCTCACAGATACGCAGTATTTT,CASSPQGLTDTQYF
TRBV27,-,TRBJ1-2,once,TGTGCCAGCAGTTCCAATCCCAACTATGGCTACACCTTC,CASSSNPNYGYTF
TRBV7-3,-,TRBJ2-2,-,TGTGCCAGCACCTCGGGACTGGCAGCCGGGGAGCTGTTTTTT,CASTSGLAAGELFF
TRBV2,-,TRBJ1-1,once,TGTGCCAGCCTTAGCTTGAACACTGAAGCTTTCTTT,CASLSLNTEAFF
TRBV6-5,TRBD1,TRBJ2-1,-,TGTGCCAGCAGTTACTCGATTCAGACAGGGCGGAATGAGCAGTTCTTC,CASSYSIQTGRNEQFF
TRBV27,TRBD1,TRBJ1-1,-,TGTGCCTCCTGTGCAGGGGGCTTAAACACTGAAGCTTTCTTT,CASCAGGLNTEAFF
TRBV7-6,TRBD2,TRBJ2-1,-,TGTGCCAGCAGCTTACCGCTAGCGGGGGGCAGGCTGGATGAGCAGTTCTTC,CASSLPLAGGRLDEQFF